These T cell receptor beta chains were read from a single sample in a study of CD8+CD57+ T cells in acquired aplastic anemia. MiXCR was run by TCRdb on the reads, yielding one entry per CDR3 protein. This table has roughly 200,000 distinct CDR3 sequences, roughly 63% appearing once. Sequenced material: sorted CD4+, CD8+, or CD8+CD57+ T cells (not recorded which) from PBMCs. These receptors all stem from a human donor with aplastic anemia. CDR3s leave out the opening cysteine and the closing phenylalanine or tryptophan. Part of the rows lack a size; the others show once, few, many or a class for expanded clones.

v_call	j_call	cdr3_length	clone_size	cdr3_aa
TRBV2	TRBJ1-2	13	once	ASSEGWTVNYGYT
TRBV19	TRBJ2-7	12	-	ASSIRLRGYEQY
TRBV6-1	TRBJ2-1	15	once	ASSSRTSFHTYNEQF
TRBV2	TRBJ2-7	9	-	ASKRSYEQY
TRBV7-6	TRBJ1-2	10	many	ASSTDSYGYT
TRBV7-3	TRBJ1-6	12	-	ASSLTGDESPLH
TRBV7-8	TRBJ2-3	17	-	ASSFEEQGTITSTDTQY
TRBV25-1	TRBJ2-5	14	-	ASSEAGALAQETQY
TRBV15	TRBJ2-3	13	many	ATSRMTGGADTQY
TRBV7-2	TRBJ2-3	11	few	ASSSLWGDTQY
TRBV4-1	TRBJ1-2	11	many	ASSDLLKGGYT
TRBV20-1	TRBJ2-7	10	-	SARGSLYEQY
TRBV5-4	TRBJ2-7	11	-	ASSFGLASEQY
TRBV7-9	TRBJ2-2	11	once	ASSFSLPGELF
TRBV29-1	TRBJ2-5	10	few	STTQGQETQY
TRBV15	TRBJ2-1	13	-	ATSRVAGAYNEQF
TRBV20-1	TRBJ2-1	12	-	SATRDSHYNEQF
TRBV14	TRBJ2-1	13	-	ASSQDGGPYNEQF
TRBV9	TRBJ1-2	8	-	ASRPCGHT
TRBV10-1	TRBJ2-6	18	-	ASSEYRGGKVCSGANVLT
TRBV5-4	TRBJ1-1	10	many	ASSPPTGEAF
TRBV29-1	TRBJ1-2	11	once	SVAKQGADGYT
TRBV20-1	TRBJ2-1	12	-	SAGGDSSYNEQF
TRBV19	TRBJ1-1	13	many	ASTPRTGGDTEAF
TRBV3-1	TRBJ2-3	11	-	ASSQDGRDTQY
TRBV7-6	TRBJ2-3	14	-	ASSPAGRSRPDTQY
TRBV19	TRBJ1-5	11	-	ASTDQVYQPQH
TRBV29-1	TRBJ2-1	10	-	SVYSRIDEQF
TRBV4-2	TRBJ2-7	14	few	ASSQDGGSPSYEQY
TRBV7-2	TRBJ1-6	15	-	ASSSTPGQNYNSPLH
TRBV2	TRBJ1-5	12	-	ASSELGVHQPQH
TRBV6-4	TRBJ1-5	15	many	ASSLIEREVLNQPQH
TRBV20-1	TRBJ2-7	10	once	SVRDVHYEQH
TRBV15	TRBJ2-1	13	-	ATSSGQGRINEQF
TRBV7-3	TRBJ2-2	13	-	ASSLQAGVTGELF
TRBV28	TRBJ2-5	12	few	ASSLYRTGETQY
TRBV29-1	TRBJ1-2	11	few	SVGGGAGYGYT
TRBV5-1	TRBJ1-2	12	-	ASSLPGADYGYT
TRBV27	TRBJ1-1	11	-	ASSPGTETEAF
TRBV12-3/TRBV12-4	TRBJ2-7	12	few	ASSLSLAGGEQY
TRBV2	TRBJ1-2	11	-	ASRGQPNYGYT
TRBV6-6	TRBJ1-1	9	few	ASIGDTEAF
TRBV7-9	TRBJ2-2	16	-	APPYGLAGGANTGELF
TRBV4-1	TRBJ2-7	12	-	ASSPQGLTYEQY
TRBV28	TRBJ1-1	11	-	ASTLLGTGEAF
TRBV5-1	TRBJ2-7	14	many	ASSLATSGGSYEQY
TRBV7-2	TRBJ2-5	11	-	ASSFLGEETQY
TRBV7-9	TRBJ2-7	12	-	ASSSVAGGYEQY
TRBV19	TRBJ2-7	11	many	ASSDLRSYEQY
TRBV15	TRBJ1-2	12	-	ATSRDPTNYGYT
TRBV27	TRBJ1-5	10	-	ASSWGNQPQH
TRBV20-1	TRBJ2-1	13	-	SARDLIAGENEQF
TRBV14	TRBJ2-2	11	-	ASSQDRGGELF
TRBV19	TRBJ2-7	12	-	ASSIAAVPNEQY
TRBV15	TRBJ1-2	14	-	ATSSPLEGRVNGYT
TRBV7-8	TRBJ2-7	14	many	ASSLGGGVESYEQY
TRBV6-6	TRBJ2-5	10	-	ASSYGEETQY
TRBV20-1	TRBJ1-2	11	-	SADKGVGYGYT
TRBV7-2	TRBJ2-5	11	-	ASSQGREKTQY
TRBV10-2	TRBJ1-3	12	-	ASSEDSSLNTIY